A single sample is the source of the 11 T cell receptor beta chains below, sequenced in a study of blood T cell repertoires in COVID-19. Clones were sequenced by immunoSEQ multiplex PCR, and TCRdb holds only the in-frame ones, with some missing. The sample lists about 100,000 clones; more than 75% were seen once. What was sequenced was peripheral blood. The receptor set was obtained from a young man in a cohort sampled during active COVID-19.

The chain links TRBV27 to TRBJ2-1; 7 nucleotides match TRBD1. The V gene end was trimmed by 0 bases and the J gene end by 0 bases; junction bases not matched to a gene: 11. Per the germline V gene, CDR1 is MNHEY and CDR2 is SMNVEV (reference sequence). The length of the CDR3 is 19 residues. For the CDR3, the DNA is TGTGCCAGCAGTTTATCCCCCCGGACAGGTCCGAGCTCCTACAATGAGCAGTTCTTC. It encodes CASSLSPRTGPSSYNEQFF.

This CDR3 reads CASILFEGASTDTQYF. In nucleotides, the CDR3 is TGTGCCAGCATCCTCTTTGAGGGGGCCAGCACAGATACGCAGTATTTT. This chain connects TRBV2 to TRBJ2-3; 7 positions agree with TRBD1. Losses at the gene ends were 7 bases for V and 0 bases for J; bases not matched to a gene: 10. This CDR3 has 16 residues. CDR1 is SNHLY, CDR2 FYNNEI, per germline. Drawing the rest from reference TRBV2 and TRBJ2-3, the complete variable domain is EPEVTQTPSHQVTQMGQEVILRCVPISNHLYFYWYRQILGQKVEFLVSFYNNEISEKSEIFDDQFSVERPDGSNFTLKIRSTKLEDSAMYFCASILFEGASTDTQYFGPGTRLTVL.

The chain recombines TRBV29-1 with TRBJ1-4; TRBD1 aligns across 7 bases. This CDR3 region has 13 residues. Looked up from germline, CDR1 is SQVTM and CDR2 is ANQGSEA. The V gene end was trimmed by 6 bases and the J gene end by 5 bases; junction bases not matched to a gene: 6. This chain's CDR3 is CSVPGQRNEKLFF. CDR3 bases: TGCAGCGTGCCGGGACAGCGGAATGAAAAACTGTTTTTT. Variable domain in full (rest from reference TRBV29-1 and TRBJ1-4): SAVISQKPSRDICQRGTSLTIQCQVDSQVTMMFWYRQQPGQSLTLIATANQGSEATYESGFVIDKFPISRPNLTFSTLTVSNMSPEDSSIYLCSVPGQRNEKLFFGSGTQLSVL.

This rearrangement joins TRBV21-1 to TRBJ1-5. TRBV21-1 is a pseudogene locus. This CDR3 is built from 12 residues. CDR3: CASSKAESTKHF. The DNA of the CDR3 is TGTGCCAGCAGCAAAGCCGAGTCAACTAAGCATTTT.

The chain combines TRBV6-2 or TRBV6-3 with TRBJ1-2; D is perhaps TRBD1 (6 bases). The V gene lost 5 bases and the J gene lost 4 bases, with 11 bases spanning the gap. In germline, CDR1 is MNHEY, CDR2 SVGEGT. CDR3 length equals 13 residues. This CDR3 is CASSARDTYGYTF. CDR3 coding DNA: TGTGCCAGCAGTGCCCGGGACACCTATGGCTACACCTTC.

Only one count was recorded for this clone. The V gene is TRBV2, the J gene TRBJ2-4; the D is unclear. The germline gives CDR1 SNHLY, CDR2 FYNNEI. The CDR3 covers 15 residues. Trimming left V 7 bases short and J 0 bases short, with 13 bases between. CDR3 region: CASMTDKVAKNIQYF. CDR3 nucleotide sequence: TGTGCCAGCATGACCGACAAGGTAGCCAAAAACATTCAGTACTTC.

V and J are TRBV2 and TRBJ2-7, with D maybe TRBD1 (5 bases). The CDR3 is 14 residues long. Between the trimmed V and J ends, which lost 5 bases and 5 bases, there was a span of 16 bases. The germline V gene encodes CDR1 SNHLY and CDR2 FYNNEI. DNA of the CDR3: TGTGCCAGCAGTCACAGTGGGGCGGTGCACGAGCAGTACTTC. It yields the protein CASSHSGAVHEQYF.

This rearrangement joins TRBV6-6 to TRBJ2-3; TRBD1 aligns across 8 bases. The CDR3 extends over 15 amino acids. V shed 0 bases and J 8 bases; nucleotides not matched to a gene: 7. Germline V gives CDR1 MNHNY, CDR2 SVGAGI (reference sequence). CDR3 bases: TGTGCCAGCAGTTACTCGGACAGGGTGAGGGGTACGCAGTATTTT. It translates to CASSYSDRVRGTQYF.

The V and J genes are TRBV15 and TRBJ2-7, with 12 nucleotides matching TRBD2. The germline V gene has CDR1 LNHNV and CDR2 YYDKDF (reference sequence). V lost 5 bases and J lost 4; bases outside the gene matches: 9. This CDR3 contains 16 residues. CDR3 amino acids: CATSQGLAGKLYEQYF. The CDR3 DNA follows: TGTGCCACCAGCCAAGGACTAGCGGGGAAGTTGTACGAGCAGTACTTC.

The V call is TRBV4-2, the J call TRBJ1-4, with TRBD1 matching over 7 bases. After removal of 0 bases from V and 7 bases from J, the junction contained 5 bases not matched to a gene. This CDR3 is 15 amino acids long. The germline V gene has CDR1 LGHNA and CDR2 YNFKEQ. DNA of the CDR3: TGTGCCAGCAGCCAAGATAAGGGGGCCAGTGAAAAACTGTTTTTT. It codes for CASSQDKGASEKLFF.

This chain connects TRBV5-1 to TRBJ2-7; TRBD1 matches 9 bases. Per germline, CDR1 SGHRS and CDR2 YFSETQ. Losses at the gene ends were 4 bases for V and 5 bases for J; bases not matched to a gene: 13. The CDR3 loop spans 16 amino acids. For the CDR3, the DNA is TGCGCCAGCAGCGTCACCGGGACAGGGTTTTTAAACGAGCAGTACTTC. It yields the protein CASSVTGTGFLNEQYF.